The 8 T cell receptor beta chains listed next were all sequenced from one sample in a study of T cell responses to AZD1222 COVID-19 vaccine. TCRdb's copy holds only in-frame clones and misses some; the assay was immunoSEQ multiplex PCR. The top ten hold 4% to 6% of the sample, which has over 90,000 clones, about 90% seen once. Material: peripheral blood, obtained on day 0 of AZD1222 vaccination. Source of these receptors: an adult in good health.

The V and J genes are TRBV7-2 and TRBJ1-5; the match to TRBD1 covers 7 bases. Germline loops: CDR1 SGHTA, CDR2 FQGNSA. CDR3 length: 13 amino acids. After removal of 3 bases from V and 4 bases from J, the junction contained 0 bases not matched to a gene. For the CDR3, the DNA is TGTGCCAGCAGCTTCAGGGGGAATCAGCCCCAGCATTTT. This codes for CASSFRGNQPQHF.

This clone was observed a handful of times. This chain joins TRBV6-2 or TRBV6-3 and TRBJ1-2; 7 bases are a match to TRBD1. This CDR3 comprises 13 residues. Germline values: CDR1 MNHEY, CDR2 SVGEGT. Trimming removed 5 bases from V and 5 bases from J; junction bases left unmatched: 5. The DNA for the CDR3 is TGTGCCAGCAGTCTCAGACAGGGTTATGGCTACACCTTC. As protein: CASSLRQGYGYTF.

Points on this clone: One junction end does not reproduce the germline sequence, and a read error may be involved. V gene TRBV6-1 combines with J gene TRBJ2-3, with D perhaps matching TRBD1 (6 bases). Looked up from germline, CDR1 is MNHNS and CDR2 is SASEGT. CDR3 length equals 15 residues. The CDR3 here is CASREVGARVDTQYF. CDR3 DNA sequence: TGTGCCAGCAGGGAAGTGGGGGCTCGGGTAGATACGCAGTATTTT.

The gene calls are TRBV7-3 and TRBJ1-1, with a tentative D call TRBD1 (6 bases). The CDR3 has 14 residues. Germline V gives CDR1 SGHTA, CDR2 FQGTGA. V lost 5 bases and J lost 4, with 14 bases in between. The CDR3 coding sequence is TGTGCCAGCAGCCTGTCAGGGGAATCCACTGAAGCTTTCTTT. Translated: CASSLSGESTEAFF.

Of note for this clone: In this CDR3 the conserved last residue, phenylalanine or tryptophan, is missing, so a read error is likely. It is unclear where the CDR3 begins or ends on the DNA, so no DNA is shown, and the CDR3 is as TCRdb lists it. V and J are TRBV5-6 and TRBJ1-1. Germline lookup yields CDR1 SGHDT and CDR2 YYEEEE. Inclusive of both ends, the CDR3 amounts to 13 amino acids. The CDR3 is CASSLGDGGLPSV.

This chain uses TRBV24-1 with TRBJ2-5; 7 bases agree with TRBD2. Germline CDR1 KGHDR, CDR2 SFDVKD. After removal of 0 bases from V and 1 base from J, the junction contained 10 bases not matched to a gene. This CDR3 has 18 amino acids. CDR3 loop: CATSDLQGRGYLQETQYF. Written as DNA, the CDR3 is TGTGCCACCAGTGATTTGCAAGGGCGGGGGTACCTCCAAGAGACCCAGTACTTC.

This clone was found once. The rearrangement joins TRBV12-3 or TRBV12-4 to TRBJ2-1; the D gene is possibly TRBD1 (5 bases). V lost 6 bases to trimming and J lost 13 bases, with 16 bases between them. The CDR3 has 12 amino acids. In DNA, the CDR3 is TGTGCCAGCAGCCCCGACAGAAGAGCCCAGTTCTTC. It yields the protein CASSPDRRAQFF.

The chain joins TRBV12-3 or TRBV12-4 to TRBJ2-2; D unresolved. Trimming took off 3 bases at V and 7 bases at J, with 9 bases between the two ends. CDR3 size: 13 residues. In DNA form, the CDR3 reads TGTGCCAGCAGTTTTTTCCCGGGCGGGGAGCTGTTTTTT. It codes for CASSFFPGGELFF.